This T cell receptor beta chain was captured in a study of OX40 agonist ivuxolimab in advanced cancers. Broadly, across the study: The costimulatory receptor OX40 (CD134) was targeted by ivuxolimab, a fully human IgG2 agonistic monoclonal antibody. Intravenous ivuxolimab was administered to patients every 2 weeks at six dose levels: 0.01, 0.1, 0.3, 1.5, 3 and 10 mg/kg. Among the roughly 54 dose-escalation patients, around 20 had hepatocellular carcinoma, roughly 15 melanoma, 9 renal cell carcinoma and 9 head and neck cancer. In the dose-escalation cohort, roughly 82% of patients were male, and the mean age was 60 years with a range of roughly 23 to 79. Prior anti-PD-1, anti-PD-L1 or anti-CTLA-4 therapy was permitted, and checkpoint inhibitors had been received by under 50% of dose-escalation patients. Partial responses occurred in three dose-escalation patients, of whom one had hepatocellular carcinoma and two had cutaneous melanoma. Peripheral TCRbeta sequencing aimed to test whether ivuxolimab altered TCR sequence diversity and caused clonal T-cell expansion. The monotherapy dose-escalation portion (N ≈ 56 patients) of the phase I ivuxolimab trial is reported in the paper.

With regard to this clone: What this receptor recognizes is not known. No base quality information exists; no much larger clone differs at one position.

Genomic DNA was isolated from the sorted cells so that the TCRbeta CDR3 region could be sequenced. The immunoSEQ Assay was used for sequencing of TCRbeta CDR3 regions. TCRdb's version of the immuneACCESS table is confined to in-frame rearrangements and falls short of the full clone set. An unresolved V gene accounts for under half of the shortfall where checked; the remainder is of unknown origin. A total of roughly 54,000 clones appear in this sample, 84% of them only once. The ten most abundant clones make up 0.95% to 1.5% of the sample. Patients with a history of autoimmune disease or receiving systemic immunosuppression were excluded from the trial. Peripheral blood for TCR sequencing was drawn from every dose cohort at baseline, at cycle 4 day 1 and at cycle 7 day 1. The samples were taken from a phase I, first-in-human, multicenter, open-label dose-escalation trial of ivuxolimab. Adults with locally advanced or metastatic head and neck squamous cell, hepatocellular, melanoma or renal cell carcinoma were enrolled in the trial. Before TCR sequencing, CD4+ T cells and CD8+ T cells were sorted from peripheral blood as separate populations.

Compared with germline, V lacks 5 bases and J lacks 3 bases; bases without a gene match: 4. The CDR3, from cysteine to phenylalanine, totals 15 residues. Only CDR3 DNA remains: 45 bases, in frame from the first base. The CDR1 and CDR2 encoded by the germline V gene are MNHNS and SASEGT. Overall study outcomes, separate from this receptor: Low levels of normalized T-cell clonal expansion were also shown by some nonresponding patients. After ivuxolimab, expanded clones were on average more numerous among CD8+ T cells than among CD4+ T cells. At doses from 0.1 to 3.0 mg/kg, clonal expansion was seen in both CD4+ and CD8+ blood T cells between baseline and week 6. Antigen specificity was not determined for the clonally expanded peripheral T cells. Partial responders in the 0.1-3.0 mg/kg groups had among the lowest normalized peripheral clonal expansion, especially among CD8+ T cells.

The receptor's source is an adult with an advanced solid tumor such as melanoma, head and neck, liver or kidney cancer. This material consisted of CD4+ or CD8+ T cells sorted from blood, taken in a trial of the OX40 agonist ivuxolimab. The rearrangement joined TRBV6-1 to TRBJ2-7, with 13 bases in between that match TRBD2. CDR3 sequence: CASSPRTSGSYEQYF. In nucleotides, the sequence is TGTGCCAGCAGTCCACGGACTAGCGGGAGCTACGAGCAGTACTTC.